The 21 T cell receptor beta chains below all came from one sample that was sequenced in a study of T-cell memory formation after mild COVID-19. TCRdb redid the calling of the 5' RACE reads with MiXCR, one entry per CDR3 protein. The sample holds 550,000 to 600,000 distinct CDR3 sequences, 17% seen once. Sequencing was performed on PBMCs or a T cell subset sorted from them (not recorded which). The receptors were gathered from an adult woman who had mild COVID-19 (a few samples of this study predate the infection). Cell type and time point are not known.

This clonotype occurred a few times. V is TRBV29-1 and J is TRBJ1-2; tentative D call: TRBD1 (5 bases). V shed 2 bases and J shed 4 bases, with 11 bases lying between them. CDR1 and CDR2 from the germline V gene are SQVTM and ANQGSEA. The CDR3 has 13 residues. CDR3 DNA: TGCAGCGTTGAACAGGGATGGGGCTATGGCTACACCTTC. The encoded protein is CSVEQGWGYGYTF.

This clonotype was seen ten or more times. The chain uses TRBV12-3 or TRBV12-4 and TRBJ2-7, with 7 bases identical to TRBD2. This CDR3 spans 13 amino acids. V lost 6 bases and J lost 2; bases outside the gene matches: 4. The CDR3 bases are TGTGCCAGCAGCTTTGGACTAGCCTACGAGCAGTACTTC. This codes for CASSFGLAYEQYF.

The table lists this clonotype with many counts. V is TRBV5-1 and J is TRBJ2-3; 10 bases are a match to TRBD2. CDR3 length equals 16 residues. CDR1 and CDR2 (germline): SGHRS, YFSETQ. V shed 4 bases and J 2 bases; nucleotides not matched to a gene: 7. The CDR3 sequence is CASSLRTSGVTDTQYF. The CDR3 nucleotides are TGCGCCAGCAGCCTACGGACTAGCGGCGTCACAGATACGCAGTATTTT.

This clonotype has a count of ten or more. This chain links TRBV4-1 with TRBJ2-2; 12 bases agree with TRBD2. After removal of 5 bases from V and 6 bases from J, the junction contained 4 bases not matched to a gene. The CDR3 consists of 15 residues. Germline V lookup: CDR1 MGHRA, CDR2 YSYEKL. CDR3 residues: CASSTGTSGPGELFF. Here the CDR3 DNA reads TGCGCCAGCAGCACCGGGACTAGCGGGCCCGGGGAGCTGTTTTTT.

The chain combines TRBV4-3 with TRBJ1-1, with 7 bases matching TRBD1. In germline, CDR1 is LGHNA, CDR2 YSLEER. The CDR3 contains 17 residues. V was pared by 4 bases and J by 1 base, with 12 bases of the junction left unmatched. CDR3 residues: CASSRGGGGQRNTEAFF. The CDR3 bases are TGCGCCAGCAGCCGGGGAGGAGGGGGACAGAGGAACACTGAAGCTTTCTTT.

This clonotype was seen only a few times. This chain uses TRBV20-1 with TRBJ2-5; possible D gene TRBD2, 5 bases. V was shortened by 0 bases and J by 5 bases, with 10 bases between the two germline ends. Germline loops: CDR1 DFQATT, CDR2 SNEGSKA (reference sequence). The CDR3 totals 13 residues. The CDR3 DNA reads TGCAGTGCTAGAGATACGGGGTGGGAGACCCAGTACTTC. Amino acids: CSARDTGWETQYF.

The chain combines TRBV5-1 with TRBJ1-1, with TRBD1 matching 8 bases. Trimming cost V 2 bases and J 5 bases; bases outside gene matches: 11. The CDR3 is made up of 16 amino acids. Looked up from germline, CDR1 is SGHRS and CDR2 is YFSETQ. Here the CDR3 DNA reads TGCGCCAGCAGCTTCCGGGCAGGGGGCGCGGAAACTGAAGCTTTCTTT. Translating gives CASSFRAGGAETEAFF.

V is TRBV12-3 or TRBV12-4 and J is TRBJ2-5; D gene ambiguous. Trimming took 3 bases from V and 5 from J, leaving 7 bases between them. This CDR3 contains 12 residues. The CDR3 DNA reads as TGTGCCAGCAGTTTCTATACGGAGACCCAGTACTTC. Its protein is CASSFYTETQYF.

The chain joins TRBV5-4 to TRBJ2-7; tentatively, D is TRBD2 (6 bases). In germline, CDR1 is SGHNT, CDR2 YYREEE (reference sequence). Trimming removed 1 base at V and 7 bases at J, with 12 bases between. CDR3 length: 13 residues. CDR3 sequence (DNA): TGTGCCAGCAGCTTGCTGGAGGGGAGGGAGCAGTACTTC. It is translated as CASSLLEGREQYF.

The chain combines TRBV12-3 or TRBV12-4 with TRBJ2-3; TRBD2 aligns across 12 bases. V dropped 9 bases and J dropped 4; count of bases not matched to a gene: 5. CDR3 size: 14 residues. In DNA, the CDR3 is TGTGCCAGAGGGACTAGCGGGTGCGCAGATACGCAGTATTTT. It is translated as CARGTSGCADTQYF.

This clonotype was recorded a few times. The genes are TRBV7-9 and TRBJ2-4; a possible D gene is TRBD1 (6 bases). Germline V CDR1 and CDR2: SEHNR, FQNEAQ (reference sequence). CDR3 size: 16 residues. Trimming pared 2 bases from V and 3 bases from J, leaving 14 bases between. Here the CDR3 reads CASSLPTGLGKNIQYF. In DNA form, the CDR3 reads TGTGCCAGCAGCTTACCGACAGGTCTGGGCAAAAACATTCAGTACTTC.

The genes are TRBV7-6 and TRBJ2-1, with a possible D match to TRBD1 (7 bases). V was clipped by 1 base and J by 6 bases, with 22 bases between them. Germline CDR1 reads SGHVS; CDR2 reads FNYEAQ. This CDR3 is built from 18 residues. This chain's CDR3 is CASSLDPLAAGTANEQFF. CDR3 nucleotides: TGTGCCAGCAGCTTAGACCCATTAGCGGCCGGGACAGCCAATGAGCAGTTCTTC. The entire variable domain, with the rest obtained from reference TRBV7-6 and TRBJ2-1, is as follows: GAGVSQSPRYKVTKRGQDVALRCDPISGHVSLYWYRQALGQGPEFLTYFNYEAQQDKSGLPNDRFSAERPEGSISTLTIQRTEQRDSAMYRCASSLDPLAAGTANEQFFGPGTRLTVL.

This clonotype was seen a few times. As DNA, the CDR3 is TGTGCCAGCAGTGGAAGAGCGGGAGTCGTCGAGCAGTACTTC. Translation gives CASSGRAGVVEQYF. This chain connects TRBV2 to TRBJ2-7; 8 positions match TRBD2. The trim removed 4 bases at V and 6 bases at J, leaving 8 bases unmatched. From germline, CDR1 is SNHLY and CDR2 FYNNEI. The CDR3 contains 14 residues.

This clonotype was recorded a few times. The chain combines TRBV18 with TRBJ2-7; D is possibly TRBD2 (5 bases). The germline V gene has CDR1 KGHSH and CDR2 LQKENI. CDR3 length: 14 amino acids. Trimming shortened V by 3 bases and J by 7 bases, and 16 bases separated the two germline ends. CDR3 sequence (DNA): TGTGCCAGCTCACCCCAAATAGAGGGCGGAGAGCAGTACTTC. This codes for CASSPQIEGGEQYF.

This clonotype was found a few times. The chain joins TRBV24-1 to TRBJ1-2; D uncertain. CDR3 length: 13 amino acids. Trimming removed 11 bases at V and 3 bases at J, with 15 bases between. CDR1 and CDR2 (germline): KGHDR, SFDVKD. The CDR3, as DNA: TGTGCCAGCGAGGGAGTCTGGGACTATGGCTACACCTTC. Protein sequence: CASEGVWDYGYTF.

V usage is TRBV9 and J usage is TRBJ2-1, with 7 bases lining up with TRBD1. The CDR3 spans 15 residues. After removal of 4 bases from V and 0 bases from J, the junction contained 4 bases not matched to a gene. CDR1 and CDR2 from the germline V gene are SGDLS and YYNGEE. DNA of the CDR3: TGTGCCAGCAGCACACAGGGGAGCTCCTACAATGAGCAGTTCTTC. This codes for CASSTQGSSYNEQFF. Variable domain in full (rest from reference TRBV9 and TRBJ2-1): DSGVTQTPKHLITATGQRVTLRCSPRSGDLSVYWYQQSLDQGLQFLIQYYNGEERAKGNILERFSAQQFPDLHSELNLSSLELGDSALYFCASSTQGSSYNEQFFGPGTRLTVL.

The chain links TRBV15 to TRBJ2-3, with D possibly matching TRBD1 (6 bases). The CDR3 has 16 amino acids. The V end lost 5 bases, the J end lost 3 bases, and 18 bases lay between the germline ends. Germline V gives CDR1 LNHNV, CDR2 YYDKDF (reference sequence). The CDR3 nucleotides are TGTGCCACCAGCTTGGGGGCAGGGTATGGTACAGATACGCAGTATTTT. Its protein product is CATSLGAGYGTDTQYF. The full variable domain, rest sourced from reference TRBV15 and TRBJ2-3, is DAMVIQNPRYQVTQFGKPVTLSCSQTLNHNVMYWYQQKSSQAPKLLFHYYDKDFNNEADTPDNFQSRRPNTSFCFLDIRSPGLGDTAMYLCATSLGAGYGTDTQYFGPGTRLTVL.

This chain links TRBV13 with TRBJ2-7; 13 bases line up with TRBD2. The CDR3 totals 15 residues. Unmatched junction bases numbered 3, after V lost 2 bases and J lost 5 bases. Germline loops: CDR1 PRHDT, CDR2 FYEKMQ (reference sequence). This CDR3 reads CASSLRGLAGNEQYF. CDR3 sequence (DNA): TGTGCCAGCAGCTTAAGGGGACTAGCGGGAAACGAGCAGTACTTC.

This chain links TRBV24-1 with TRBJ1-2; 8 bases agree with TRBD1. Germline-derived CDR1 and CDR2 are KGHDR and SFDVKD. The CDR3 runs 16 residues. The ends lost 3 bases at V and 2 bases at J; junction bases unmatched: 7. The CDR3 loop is CATSDGRTGFNYGYTF. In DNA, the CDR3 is TGTGCCACCAGTGATGGCAGGACAGGGTTCAACTATGGCTACACCTTC.

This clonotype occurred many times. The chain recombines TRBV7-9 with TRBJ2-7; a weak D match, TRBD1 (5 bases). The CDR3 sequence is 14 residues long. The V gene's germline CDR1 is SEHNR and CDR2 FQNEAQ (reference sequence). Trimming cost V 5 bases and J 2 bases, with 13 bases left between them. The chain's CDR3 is CASSLNRSPYEQYF. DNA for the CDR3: TGTGCCAGCAGCCTCAACAGGAGCCCCTACGAGCAGTACTTC.

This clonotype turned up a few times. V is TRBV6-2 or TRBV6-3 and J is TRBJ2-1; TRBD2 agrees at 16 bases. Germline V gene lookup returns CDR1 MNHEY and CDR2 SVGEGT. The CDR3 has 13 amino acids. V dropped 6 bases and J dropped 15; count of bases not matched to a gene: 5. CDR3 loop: CASRGTSGRVWFF. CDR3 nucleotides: TGTGCCAGCAGAGGGACTAGCGGGAGGGTCTGGTTCTTC.